This T cell receptor beta chain was captured in a study of T cells in Graves' hyperthyroidism and ophthalmopathy. Using RNA transcripts as the source, TCR beta CDR3 regions were amplified. In the first-round RT-PCR of the TCR CDR3, the HTBI primer set was used. TCRdb analysed the multiplex PCR reads with MiXCR anew, one entry per CDR3 protein. The data show fewer than 750,000 distinct CDR3 sequences, with about 43% seen just once and roughly 7.7% held by the top ten. Overall study results and limits: Most clonotypes expanded in the thyroid (above 0.001) were also present in blood. Prediction of ophthalmopathy progression came a median approximately 6.6 months pre-onset.

This CDR3 has 16 residues. Germline V gene lookup returns CDR1 SGHTA and CDR2 FQGNSA. As to this clonotype: Its antigen remains unidentified. A read error may account for a junction end that differs from germline.

The receptor comes from a woman aged 18-35 years with Graves' hyperthyroidism. The rearrangement links TRBV7-2 to TRBJ2-5, with 8 bases lining up with TRBD1. The sequencing input was peripheral blood or thyroid tissue (not recorded which). The CDR3 sequence: CASSQEPRTGQETQYF. The CDR3 DNA follows: TGCGCCAGCAGCCAAGAACCCCGGACAGGGCAAGAGACCCAGTACTTC.